Listed below are T cell receptor beta chains from one sample, sequenced in a study of identical twins. TCRdb reanalysed the 5' RACE reads using MiXCR and keeps one entry per CDR3 protein. This table holds around 480,000 distinct CDR3 sequences, roughly an eighth found once. These data were also reused for a study on yellow fever vaccine responses in identical twins.

The sequenced sample was CD4+ T cells sorted from blood. Receptor source: a woman in her late teens or twenties in good health. CDR3s include the opening cysteine and the closing phenylalanine or tryptophan. D genes are given only for firm matches. Size values are once, few and many counts, or a class for expanded clones, and some rows have none.

CDR3 | DNA | V | size | D | J
CASSPMGLSDEQYF | TGTGCCAGCTCACCAATGGGGCTAAGTGACGAGCAGTACTTC | TRBV18 | . | . | TRBJ2-7
CSAKRDSRDTQYF | TGCAGTGCTAAGCGAGACTCCCGGGATACGCAGTATTTT | TRBV20-1 | few | . | TRBJ2-3
CASSLDLTTGELFF | TGCGCCAGCAGCTTGGACCTGACCACCGGGGAGCTGTTTTTT | TRBV5-1 | . | . | TRBJ2-2
CSARGYPYPETQYF | TGCAGCGCCAGGGGTTACCCCTATCCGGAGACCCAGTACTTC | TRBV29-1 | . | . | TRBJ2-5
CASSPFNSPLHF | TGTGCCAGCAGCCCTTTCAATTCACCCCTCCACTTT | TRBV7-2 | few | . | TRBJ1-6
CASSQSRNQPQHF | TGCGCCAGCAGTCAAAGTAGGAATCAGCCCCAGCATTTT | TRBV23-1 | few | . | TRBJ1-5
CASSDEGTSGRSTDTQYF | TGTGCCAGCAGCGACGAGGGGACTAGCGGGCGCAGCACAGATACGCAGTATTTT | TRBV6-2/TRBV6-3 | few | TRBD2 | TRBJ2-3
CASNGRYQPQHF | TGTGCCAGCAATGGGCGCTATCAGCCCCAGCATTTT | TRBV2 | many | . | TRBJ1-5
CASSSSSGMAFNQPQHF | TGTGCCAGCAGTTCGAGTTCAGGGATGGCCTTCAATCAGCCCCAGCATTTT | TRBV6-5 | . | . | TRBJ1-5
CASKEEGGPGETQYF | TGTGCCAGCAAGGAAGAGGGAGGGCCTGGGGAGACCCAGTACTTC | TRBV3-1 | few | TRBD2 | TRBJ2-5
CSARPRTSGSYNEQFF | TGCAGTGCTAGACCTCGGACTAGCGGCTCCTACAATGAGCAGTTCTTC | TRBV20-1 | . | TRBD2 | TRBJ2-1
CASRYGRNNQPQHF | TGTGCCAGCAGGTACGGACGGAACAATCAGCCCCAGCATTTT | TRBV28 | . | . | TRBJ1-5
CASRPLAGSNTGELFF | TGTGCCAGTAGGCCTCTAGCGGGTTCGAACACCGGGGAGCTGTTTTTT | TRBV19 | few | TRBD2 | TRBJ2-2
CASRTGDLGSYEAFF | TGTGCCAGTAGAACGGGGGACCTAGGATCATATGAAGCTTTCTTT | TRBV19 | . | . | TRBJ1-1
CASSLQNNEQFF | TGCGCCAGCAGCTTGCAGAACAATGAGCAGTTCTTC | TRBV5-1 | few | . | TRBJ2-1
CASSESGRNYGYTF | TGTGCCAGCAGTGAATCAGGCCGGAACTATGGCTACACCTTC | TRBV25-1 | . | . | TRBJ1-2
CASSLGAKNYEQYF | TGTGCCAGCAGCCTAGGGGCCAAAAATTACGAGCAGTACTTC | TRBV12-3/TRBV12-4 | few | . | TRBJ2-7
CASSEKAASREQFF | TGTGCCAGCAGTGAGAAGGCAGCATCGAGGGAGCAGTTCTTC | TRBV2 | . | . | TRBJ2-1
CASSYWGATISNQPQHF | TGTGCCAGCAGTTACTGGGGGGCGACGATCAGCAATCAGCCCCAGCATTTT | TRBV6-2/TRBV6-3 | few | . | TRBJ1-5
CASSLVPSGGAHTGELFF | TGTGCCAGCAGCTTGGTCCCTAGCGGGGGGGCCCACACCGGGGAGCTGTTTTTT | TRBV5-6 | few | TRBD2 | TRBJ2-2
CASSLGTGRNTEAFF | TGTGCCAGCAGTTTAGGGACAGGGAGGAACACTGAAGCTTTCTTT | TRBV7-2 | many | TRBD1 | TRBJ1-1
CASSPDSPETQYF | TGTGCCAGCAGCCCGGACAGCCCGGAGACCCAGTACTTC | TRBV7-9 | . | . | TRBJ2-5
CATSHDSYEQYF | TGTGCCACCAGCCATGACTCCTACGAGCAGTACTTC | TRBV15 | . | . | TRBJ2-7
CASTSLRPSPVTQYF | TGTGCCAGCACCTCCCTGAGACCTAGTCCGGTGACCCAGTACTTC | TRBV5-5 | . | . | TRBJ2-5
CASSQGGGQSRRPLYSAEQYF | TGCGCCAGCAGCCAAGGGGGAGGGCAGTCACGGCGACCGCTGTATTCCGCCGAGCAGTACTTC | TRBV4-1 | few | TRBD2 | TRBJ2-7
CASSQVVGRGNEQFF | TGCGCCAGCAGCCAAGTTGTAGGCAGGGGGAATGAGCAGTTCTTC | TRBV4-1 | few | TRBD1 | TRBJ2-1
CASSSKRTDREQYF | TGTGCCAGCAGCTCAAAACGGACGGACCGGGAGCAGTACTTC | TRBV7-9 | many | . | TRBJ2-7
CAWTPGDRGTYEQYF | TGTGCCTGGACCCCAGGAGACAGGGGAACCTACGAGCAGTACTTC | TRBV30 | . | TRBD1 | TRBJ2-7